This passage covers 32 T cell receptor beta chains from one sample sequenced in a study of T cell responses to AZD1222 COVID-19 vaccine. Profiled with immunoSEQ multiplex PCR; TCRdb holds only in-frame clones, not every one. The sample shows 150,000 to 200,000 clones, around 90% of them seen only once. Sample: peripheral blood, taken 28 days after the second AZD1222 dose. The receptors shown here come from an adult who received the AZD1222 COVID-19 vaccine.

The chain uses TRBV4-1 and TRBJ1-6; D uncertain. The CDR3 covers 17 residues. The germline gives CDR1 MGHRA, CDR2 YSYEKL. The ends were cut back, 1 base at V and 15 bases at J, with 25 bases in the middle. The CDR3 sequence: CASSQGDISNYVRNLHF. Written as DNA, the CDR3 is TGCGCCAGCAGCCAAGGCGACATCTCCAATTATGTTCGTAACCTCCACTTT.

V usage is TRBV18 and J usage is TRBJ2-1; D is tentatively TRBD1 or TRBD2 (6 bases each). CDR1 is KGHSH and CDR2 is LQKENI in the germline V gene. Deletions cut 0 bases from V and 3 bases from J, with 15 bases between. This CDR3 contains 17 residues. In DNA, the CDR3 is TGTGCCAGCTCACCACCGGGTGGCGGAGGGGGCTACAATGAGCAGTTCTTC. This encodes CASSPPGGGGGYNEQFF.

The rearrangement links TRBV21-1 to TRBJ2-6; no check of the table's D call, TRBD1, against the DNA was made. TRBV21-1 is flagged as a pseudogene. The CDR3 length is 22 residues. The CDR3 region has the DNA TGTGCCAGCAGCAATCCCCCTCCGGGACAGGGGGTATTAATTGCTGGGGCCAACGTCCTGACTTTC. Translating it yields CASSNPPPGQGVLIAGANVLTF.

V is TRBV27 and J is TRBJ2-1, with 8 bases matching TRBD2. The CDR3 is made up of 16 amino acids. V trimming: 4 bases; J trimming: 4 bases; junction bases outside the gene matches: 9. CDR1 is MNHEY, CDR2 SMNVEV, per germline (reference sequence). CDR3 amino acids: CASSSLGGRQYNEQFF. The CDR3 bases are TGTGCCAGCAGTTCCCTAGGCGGGAGGCAATACAATGAGCAGTTCTTC.

CDR3 amino acids: CASSAREDRPGGYTF. The CDR3 region has the DNA TGTGCCAGCAGCGCTCGGGAGGACAGGCCCGGTGGCTACACCTTC. The V gene is TRBV9, the J gene TRBJ1-2, with 7 positions matching TRBD1. The CDR3 is made up of 15 amino acids. In germline, CDR1 is SGDLS, CDR2 YYNGEE. Losses at the gene ends were 3 bases for V and 7 bases for J; bases not matched to a gene: 12. Full variable domain (rest looked up from reference TRBV9 and TRBJ1-2): DSGVTQTPKHLITATGQRVTLRCSPRSGDLSVYWYQQSLDQGLQFLIQYYNGEERAKGNILERFSAQQFPDLHSELNLSSLELGDSALYFCASSAREDRPGGYTFGSGTRLTVV.

This sequence joins TRBV5-1 and TRBJ2-1, with 9 bases identical to TRBD1. The CDR3 length is 18 residues. V gave up 4 bases and J gave up 4 bases; unmatched junction bases: 15. The germline gives CDR1 SGHRS, CDR2 YFSETQ. The CDR3 spells CASSLDRTGTGIYNEQFF. In DNA, the CDR3 is TGCGCCAGCAGCCTAGACCGAACCGGGACAGGGATTTACAATGAGCAGTTCTTC.

The rearrangement joins TRBV6-5 to TRBJ1-5, with 9 bases fitting TRBD1. The CDR3 length is 14 residues. V was clipped by 7 bases and J by 5 bases; unmatched bases: 6. In germline, CDR1 is MNHEY, CDR2 SVGAGI. Here the CDR3 reads CASTKTGGDQPQHF. The CDR3 DNA sequence: TGTGCCAGCACGAAAACAGGGGGCGATCAGCCCCAGCATTTT.

The V gene is TRBV5-1, the J gene TRBJ2-5; D tentatively reads TRBD1 or TRBD2 (6 bases each). This CDR3 comprises 14 residues. The germline V gene encodes CDR1 SGHRS and CDR2 YFSETQ. The ends were cut back, 4 bases at V and 0 bases at J, with 10 bases in the middle. The CDR3 protein is CASSMRGDQETQYF. The CDR3 bases are TGCGCCAGCAGCATGAGGGGGGACCAAGAGACCCAGTACTTC.

This clone appeared a few times. This rearrangement joins TRBV4-2 to TRBJ2-1; tentatively, D is TRBD1 or TRBD2 (6 bases each). The CDR3 runs 14 residues. Trimming took 1 base from V and 7 from J, leaving 11 bases between them. Per germline, CDR1 LGHNA and CDR2 YNFKEQ. The CDR3 loop is CASSQVGGRNEQFF. The CDR3 DNA reads as TGTGCCAGCAGCCAAGTCGGGGGCCGAAATGAGCAGTTCTTC.

V usage is TRBV25-1 and J usage is TRBJ2-5; 10 bases match TRBD2. The germline V gene has CDR1 MGHDK and CDR2 SYGVNS. V lost 4 bases and J lost 5; bases outside the gene matches: 7. The CDR3 consists of 15 residues. The CDR3 protein is CASSVALAGVETQYF. As DNA, the CDR3 is TGTGCCAGCAGTGTTGCCCTAGCGGGAGTTGAGACCCAGTACTTC.

This clone was observed a handful of times. V usage is TRBV27 and J usage is TRBJ2-7; no clear D gene. V gave up 10 bases and J gave up 7 bases, with 20 bases separating them. This CDR3 contains 13 residues. Germline CDR1 is MNHEY and CDR2 is SMNVEV (reference sequence). In DNA form, the CDR3 reads TGTGCCACCCGGAGCAGGCCCTCAGGAGAGCAGTACTTC. It encodes CATRSRPSGEQYF.

The chain joins TRBV11-3 to TRBJ1-6; a weak D match, TRBD1 (5 bases). Germline values: CDR1 SGHNT, CDR2 YENEEA. Between the trimmed V and J ends, which lost 4 bases and 0 bases, there was a span of 19 bases. The CDR3 is 19 residues long. CDR3 region: CASSYPDRTISSYNSPLHF. CDR3 bases: TGTGCCAGCAGCTACCCGGACCGGACAATTAGCTCCTATAATTCACCCCTCCACTTT.

This clone appeared a single time. This chain joins TRBV10-3 and TRBJ1-3, with a possible D match to TRBD1 (5 bases). In germline, CDR1 is ENHRY, CDR2 SYGVKD. The germline V and J ends were trimmed by 5 bases and 2 bases, with 16 bases remaining between them. The CDR3 runs 16 residues. CDR3 in DNA: TGTGCCATCAGTCGCGGGGGTACAGTAGCTGGAAACACCATATATTTT. This gives the protein CAISRGGTVAGNTIYF.

The gene calls are TRBV30 and TRBJ2-2, with 7 bases matching TRBD1. The CDR3 runs to 13 residues. V gave up 4 bases and J gave up 5 bases; unmatched junction bases: 4. CDR1 GTSNPN and CDR2 SVGIG come from the germline V gene (reference sequence). This CDR3 reads CAWNRDRTGELFF. The DNA of the CDR3 is TGTGCCTGGAACCGGGACAGAACCGGGGAGCTGTTTTTT.

The chain uses TRBV5-1 and TRBJ1-2, with D maybe TRBD1 (6 bases). The CDR3 length is 15 residues. Germline CDR1 is SGHRS and CDR2 is YFSETQ. V was clipped by 1 base and J by 4 bases, with 14 bases between them. CDR3: CASSLTTGNLYGYTF. The CDR3 DNA follows: TGCGCCAGCAGCTTGACGACAGGCAACCTCTATGGCTACACCTTC.

The J gene is TRBJ2-5, the V gene TRBV5-4, with 8 bases that match TRBD2. V dropped 0 bases and J dropped 5; count of bases not matched to a gene: 3. The CDR3 has 14 residues. CDR1 and CDR2 (germline): SGHNT, YYREEE (reference sequence). The CDR3 reads CASSLAGGRETQYF. The CDR3 DNA follows: TGTGCCAGCAGCTTGGCGGGGGGGCGGGAGACCCAGTACTTC.

The rearrangement joins TRBV28 to TRBJ1-2; 7 bases match TRBD1. Germline V lookup: CDR1 MDHEN, CDR2 SYDVKM. V was clipped by 5 bases and J by 3 bases; unmatched bases: 6. The CDR3 is 14 residues long. For the CDR3, the DNA is TGTGCCAGCAGTCCCATGACAGGGTACTATGGCTACACCTTC. Its protein is CASSPMTGYYGYTF.

The genes are TRBV27 and TRBJ2-7; D perhaps matches TRBD1 (5 bases). Germline V lookup: CDR1 MNHEY, CDR2 SMNVEV (reference sequence). Deletions cut 6 bases from V and 4 bases from J, with 10 bases between. This CDR3 region has 12 residues. CDR3: CASRPQEYEQYF. The CDR3 DNA reads as TGTGCCAGCAGACCACAGGAGTACGAGCAGTACTTC.

The chain recombines TRBV5-1 with TRBJ2-1; 9 bases are shared with TRBD1. This CDR3 is built from 16 residues. The V gene end was trimmed by 2 bases and the J gene end by 3 bases; junction bases not matched to a gene: 6. The germline CDR1 and CDR2 sequences are SGHRS and YFSETQ. The CDR3 loop reads CASSLEDRGIYNEQFF. The CDR3 nucleotides read TGCGCCAGCAGCTTAGAAGACAGGGGGATCTACAATGAGCAGTTCTTC.

The chain is built from TRBV28 and TRBJ1-1; D might be TRBD1 (5 bases). This CDR3 spans 14 amino acids. Trimming pared 8 bases from V and 0 bases from J, leaving 13 bases between. CDR1 and CDR2 from the germline V gene are MDHEN and SYDVKM. The CDR3 DNA is TGTGCCAGCGAAACCTCGGGGCTGAACACTGAAGCTTTCTTT. It encodes CASETSGLNTEAFF.

The rearrangement joins TRBV5-4 to TRBJ2-3, with D perhaps TRBD1 or TRBD2 (5 bases each). Between the trimmed V and J ends, which lost 5 bases and 3 bases, there was a span of 10 bases. This CDR3 spans 13 amino acids. The germline V gene encodes CDR1 SGHNT and CDR2 YYREEE (reference sequence). The CDR3 coding sequence is TGTGCCAGCAGACCCGGGACGACAGATACGCAGTATTTT. Translated: CASRPGTTDTQYF. Looking up the rest from reference TRBV5-4 and TRBJ2-3 gives the full variable domain: ETGVTQSPTHLIKTRGQQVTLRCSSQSGHNTVSWYQQALGQGPQFIFQYYREEENGRGNFPPRFSGLQFPNYSSELNVNALELDDSALYLCASRPGTTDTQYFGPGTRLTVL.

DNA for the CDR3: TGTGCCACCAGTGATTCCGGGGGGCTAGCGGGAATCTACGAGCAGTACTTC. The encoded protein is CATSDSGGLAGIYEQYF. V usage is TRBV24-1 and J usage is TRBJ2-7, with TRBD2 matching 9 bases. Trimming took 2 bases from V and 3 from J; bases not matched to a gene: 10. The V gene's germline CDR1 is KGHDR and CDR2 SFDVKD. The CDR3 spans 17 residues.

This clone was found once. This chain links TRBV9 with TRBJ2-1; weak D call: TRBD2 (6 bases). CDR1 and CDR2 (germline): SGDLS, YYNGEE. Trimming left V 0 bases short and J 5 bases short, with 9 bases between. There are 14 residues in the CDR3. CDR3 in amino acids: CASSVVGGNNEQFF. The CDR3 DNA reads TGTGCCAGCAGCGTAGTGGGGGGAAACAATGAGCAGTTCTTC.

The chain has TRBV5-1 and TRBJ2-7; the D gene is possibly TRBD1 (6 bases). Trimming removed 4 bases at V and 0 bases at J, with 23 bases between. The CDR3 length is 18 residues. Germline CDR1 is SGHRS and CDR2 is YFSETQ. The DNA of the CDR3 is TGCGCCAGCAGCCACACCGTGCCACAGGGAAGTACCTCCTACGAGCAGTACTTC. This encodes CASSHTVPQGSTSYEQYF.

The chain links TRBV4-2 to TRBJ1-5, with no clear D. There are 14 residues in the CDR3. Germline values: CDR1 LGHNA, CDR2 YNFKEQ. The germline V and J ends were trimmed by 0 bases and 2 bases, with 5 bases remaining between them. CDR3 in amino acids: CASSQDHGNQPQHF. CDR3 DNA: TGTGCCAGCAGCCAAGATCACGGCAATCAGCCCCAGCATTTT.

This clone was counted once. The chain joins TRBV25-1 to TRBJ1-2, with 7 bases aligning to TRBD1. The CDR3 has 13 amino acids. Looked up from germline, CDR1 is MGHDK and CDR2 is SYGVNS. The J segment lost 7 bases and the V segment lost 10 bases, leaving 12 bases of the junction unmatched. DNA for the CDR3: TGTGCCACCCGGACAGGCCCTAATGGTGGCTACACCTTC. Its protein is CATRTGPNGGYTF.

This clone turned up a few times. The rearrangement uses TRBV4-1 and TRBJ1-2; TRBD1 might be the D (6 bases). Germline CDR1 is MGHRA and CDR2 is YSYEKL. The CDR3 sequence is 17 residues long. V shed 3 bases and J shed 4 bases, with 21 bases lying between them. The CDR3 bases are TGCGCCAGCAGCCACAACTCGCCGAGGGGGGTGGCCTATGGCTACACCTTC. Its protein product is CASSHNSPRGVAYGYTF.

The genes are TRBV7-9 and TRBJ2-7, with TRBD2 identical over 13 bases. CDR3 length: 18 residues. The trim removed 2 bases at V and 0 bases at J, leaving 7 bases unmatched. Germline V gives CDR1 SEHNR, CDR2 FQNEAQ (reference sequence). CDR3 loop: CASSLFGTSGAFSYEQYF. DNA for the CDR3: TGTGCCAGCAGCTTATTCGGGACTAGCGGGGCATTCTCCTACGAGCAGTACTTC. Using reference TRBV7-9 and TRBJ2-7 for the parts outside the CDR3, the full variable domain is DTGVSQNPRHKITKRGQNVTFRCDPISEHNRLYWYRQTLGQGPEFLTYFQNEAQLEKSRLLSDRFSAERPKGSFSTLEIQRTEQGDSAMYLCASSLFGTSGAFSYEQYFGPGTRLTVT.

The gene calls are TRBV2 and TRBJ2-2; no firm D call. The CDR3 length is 13 residues. The ends were cut back, 6 bases at V and 6 bases at J, with 11 bases in the middle. Germline V gene sequence: CDR1 SNHLY, CDR2 FYNNEI. The CDR3 spells CASRADLAGELFF. CDR3 nucleotide sequence: TGTGCCAGCAGGGCCGACCTCGCCGGGGAGCTGTTTTTT.

J is TRBJ2-1 and V is TRBV10-1; tentatively, D is TRBD1 (6 bases). This CDR3 contains 15 residues. CDR1 is WNHNN and CDR2 is SYGVQD in the germline V gene (reference sequence). The V end lost 4 bases, the J end lost 10 bases, and 20 bases lay between the germline ends. The CDR3 DNA reads TGCGCCAGCAGTGCGACCCGGGACCCCACAGGGGAGCAGTTCTTC. Protein sequence: CASSATRDPTGEQFF.

The genes are TRBV5-1 and TRBJ1-3; D possibly corresponds to TRBD1 (5 bases). Trimming cost V 2 bases and J 2 bases, with 26 bases left between them. Germline lookup yields CDR1 SGHRS and CDR2 YFSETQ. This CDR3 comprises 20 residues. For the CDR3, the DNA is TGCGCCAGCAGCTTACTCTCAGGGAGCTCCAAGCCGGGGACTGGAAACACCATATATTTT. This sequence encodes CASSLLSGSSKPGTGNTIYF.

This chain uses TRBV29-1 with TRBJ1-3; TRBD1 might be the D (6 bases). The V and J ends lost 4 bases and 3 bases respectively, with 10 bases between them. CDR1 is SQVTM, CDR2 ANQGSEA, per germline. This CDR3 has 13 residues. This CDR3 reads CSVGGGNGNTIYF. The CDR3 coding sequence is TGCAGCGTTGGGGGGGGCAATGGAAACACCATATATTTT.